This TCR beta chain was captured in a study of blood T cell repertoires in COVID-19. Study-wide context: Samples taken during acute and convalescent COVID-19 were collected in the United States, Italy and Spain. The analysed material was cDNA or gDNA that came from T cells, B-cell-depleted T cells, or PBMCs.

Seattle enrolled patients during active infection and tracked them longitudinally. The CDR3 has 15 residues. Per germline, CDR1 SEHNR and CDR2 FQNEAQ (reference sequence). Trimming at V came to 2 bases and at J to 6 bases, leaving 8 bases not matched to a gene. Under the authors' procedure: Amplified reference gene primers provided the basis for estimating nucleated cell counts. Only in-frame clones appear in the TCRdb table, and some are missing; sequencing was by immunoSEQ multiplex PCR. Clone size and V and J calls were adopted from that table, with D and trimming inferred from the DNA. The sample carries 250,000 or so clones, about 91% recorded once.

The TCR originated in a woman aged 25 to 45 with COVID-19, enrolled during active disease. The chain carries TRBV7-9 and TRBJ2-3; 7 nucleotides agree with TRBD2. Source material: peripheral blood. The CDR3 DNA reads as TGTGCCAGCAGCTTATCGGGGGGTGGTTTGGATACGCAGTATTTT. Amino acid sequence: CASSLSGGGLDTQYF.